Detailed here is one T cell receptor beta chain. Its cognate antigen is unknown. The data are from a study of CD8 T cells in ankylosing spondylitis. Library preparation for TCR beta used quantitative 5'-RACE with molecular barcodes. Each CDR3 protein gets one entry after TCRdb re-called the 5' RACE reads with MiXCR. The data hold around 540,000 distinct CDR3 sequences, with roughly 13% observed a single time. The germline V gene has CDR1 GTSNPN and CDR2 SVGIG (reference sequence). V lost 5 bases and J lost 4; bases outside the gene matches: 6. This CDR3 has 13 amino acids. Overall study results and limits: It was reported that disease-linked clones were significantly enriched in matched ankylosing spondylitis synovial fluid. Those disease-linked clones were CD8+; they were also relatively rare in peripheral blood. There were earlier reports of some motif variants in reactive arthritis synovial fluid and blood. In ankylosing spondylitis blood, a motif of about eight highly homologous TCR beta variants appeared characteristic.

The V gene is TRBV30, the J gene TRBJ2-3, with 7 bases fitting TRBD1. The sequenced material came from blood, either unsorted or a sorted T cell fraction (not recorded which). This clonotype was sampled from a male donor with ankylosing spondylitis. CDR3 nucleotides: TGTGCCTGGGCCACAGGGGTTGCAGATACGCAGTATTTT. It yields the protein CAWATGVADTQYF.